A single sample gave rise to the 12 T cell receptor beta chains below, sequenced in a study of shared clonotypes between healthy human individuals. The assay was immunoSEQ multiplex PCR, and TCRdb's table has in-frame clones only and misses some. The sample contains approximately 2.5 million clones, just over 90% of which appear only once. Sequencing used naive CD4+ T cells sorted from blood. Subset described: CD45RA+ positively selected. The receptors were sampled from a man between 18 and 35 years old in good health.

The chain carries TRBV5-1 and TRBJ2-2; D unclear. The CDR3 totals 16 residues. V was pared by 0 bases and J by 0 bases, with 9 bases between. Germline V gene sequence: CDR1 SGHRS, CDR2 YFSETQ. In nucleotides, the CDR3 is TGCGCCAGCAGCTTGGCGTCAGGATCGAACACCGGGGAGCTGTTTTTT. It codes for CASSLASGSNTGELFF.

This chain connects TRBV5-1 to TRBJ2-1; no clear D. This CDR3 contains 11 residues. Germline loops: CDR1 SGHRS, CDR2 YFSETQ. V was trimmed by 4 bases and J by 6 bases, leaving 5 bases between them. DNA for the CDR3: TGCGCCAGCAGCGCCCGCAATGAGCAGTTCTTC. Its translation is CASSARNEQFF.

The chain recombines TRBV18 with TRBJ2-3; 7 positions match TRBD1. This CDR3 has 14 residues. Trimming cost V 2 bases and J 4 bases; bases outside gene matches: 3. The germline V gene encodes CDR1 KGHSH and CDR2 LQKENI. CDR3 amino acids: CASSPGQAADTQYF. The CDR3 region has the DNA TGTGCCAGCTCACCAGGACAGGCGGCAGATACGCAGTATTTT.

This chain connects TRBV10-1 to TRBJ2-1, with D possibly matching TRBD1 (6 bases). CDR1 is WNHNN and CDR2 is SYGVQD in the germline V gene (reference sequence). CDR3 length: 13 amino acids. V was cut by 0 bases and J by 11 bases, with 11 bases left in between. CDR3 DNA: TGCGCCAGCAGTGAGTCTAAGGACAGACAGCAGTTCTTC. Its translation is CASSESKDRQQFF.

This clone was counted a single time. The sample holds other DNA sequences that translate to the same CDR3. This sequence joins TRBV7-9 and TRBJ2-7; weak D call: TRBD2 (5 bases). Trimming pared 1 base from V and 6 bases from J, leaving 7 bases between. Per the germline V gene, CDR1 is SEHNR and CDR2 is FQNEAQ (reference sequence). The CDR3 consists of 12 residues. This CDR3 reads CASSLELGEQYF. In nucleotides, the CDR3 is TGTGCCAGCAGCTTAGAACTAGGCGAGCAGTACTTC. Drawing the rest from reference TRBV7-9 and TRBJ2-7, the complete variable domain is DTGVSQNPRHKITKRGQNVTFRCDPISEHNRLYWYRQTLGQGPEFLTYFQNEAQLEKSRLLSDRFSAERPKGSFSTLEIQRTEQGDSAMYLCASSLELGEQYFGPGTRLTVT.

The genes are TRBV19 and TRBJ1-5; possibly TRBD1 for D (6 bases). This CDR3 comprises 16 residues. The germline CDR1 and CDR2 sequences are LNHDA and SQIVND (reference sequence). The V and J ends lost 4 bases and 0 bases respectively, with 13 bases between them. The CDR3 coding sequence is TGTGCCAGTAGTAGCCGGGACAATTATAGCAATCAGCCCCAGCATTTT. Its protein is CASSSRDNYSNQPQHF.

The gene calls are TRBV19 and TRBJ1-1, with D hard to call. Germline CDR1 and CDR2: LNHDA and SQIVND (reference sequence). This CDR3 region has 14 residues. The germline V and J ends were trimmed by 5 bases and 4 bases, with 14 bases remaining between them. In DNA, the CDR3 is TGTGCCAGTAGTCGGACGGCTGAGGGCACTGAAGCTTTCTTT. Residues: CASSRTAEGTEAFF. Full variable domain (rest looked up from reference TRBV19 and TRBJ1-1): DGGITQSPKYLFRKEGQNVTLSCEQNLNHDAMYWYRQDPGQGLRLIYYSQIVNDFQKGDIAEGYSVSREKKESFPLTVTSAQKNPTAFYLCASSRTAEGTEAFFGQGTRLTVV.

The chain recombines TRBV5-1 with TRBJ2-7, with D possibly matching TRBD2 (6 bases). Germline CDR1 and CDR2: SGHRS and YFSETQ. The CDR3 sequence is 15 residues long. Trimming removed 4 bases at V and 2 bases at J, with 16 bases between. CDR3 protein: CASSPDSGVPYEQYF. The CDR3 region has the DNA TGCGCCAGCAGCCCGGACTCGGGGGTCCCCTACGAGCAGTACTTC.

The chain combines TRBV20-1 with TRBJ1-2; D unclear. CDR3 length equals 11 residues. Germline-derived CDR1 and CDR2 are DFQATT and SNEGSKA (reference sequence). With 3 bases removed from V and 8 bases from J, the gap between germline ends came to 10 bases. CDR3 protein: CSASVTQGYTF. CDR3 sequence (DNA): TGCAGTGCTAGTGTCACACAGGGCTACACCTTC.

A few counts support this clone. The rearrangement uses TRBV19 and TRBJ1-1; 8 bases are a match to TRBD1. The CDR3 is made up of 15 amino acids. Trimming removed 5 bases from V and 1 base from J; junction bases left unmatched: 6. The V gene's germline CDR1 is LNHDA and CDR2 SQIVND (reference sequence). The CDR3 DNA follows: TGTGCCAGTAGTCCGACAGGGGTCGGGAACACTGAAGCTTTCTTT. Protein sequence: CASSPTGVGNTEAFF.

J is TRBJ2-5 and V is TRBV6-6; the D gene is possibly TRBD2 (7 bases). This CDR3 is built from 13 residues. V lost 8 bases, J lost 5 bases, and 15 bases lay in between. Per germline, CDR1 MNHNY and CDR2 SVGAGI (reference sequence). The CDR3 region has the DNA TGTGCCAGCGAGTGGGGGGGCGGGGAGACCCAGTACTTC. Its protein is CASEWGGGETQYF.

This chain joins TRBV7-2 and TRBJ2-2; no definite D call. Germline V lookup: CDR1 SGHTA, CDR2 FQGNSA. V was shortened by 1 base and J by 2 bases, with 8 bases between the two germline ends. The CDR3 contains 15 residues. This CDR3 reads CASSLVNSNTGELFF. The CDR3, as DNA: TGTGCCAGCAGCTTAGTCAACTCCAACACCGGGGAGCTGTTTTTT. Filled out from reference TRBV7-2 and TRBJ2-2, the complete variable domain reads GAGVSQSPSNKVTEKGKDVELRCDPISGHTALYWYRQSLGQGLEFLIYFQGNSAPDKSGLPSDRFSAERTGGSVSTLTIQRTQQEDSAVYLCASSLVNSNTGELFFGEGSRLTVL.